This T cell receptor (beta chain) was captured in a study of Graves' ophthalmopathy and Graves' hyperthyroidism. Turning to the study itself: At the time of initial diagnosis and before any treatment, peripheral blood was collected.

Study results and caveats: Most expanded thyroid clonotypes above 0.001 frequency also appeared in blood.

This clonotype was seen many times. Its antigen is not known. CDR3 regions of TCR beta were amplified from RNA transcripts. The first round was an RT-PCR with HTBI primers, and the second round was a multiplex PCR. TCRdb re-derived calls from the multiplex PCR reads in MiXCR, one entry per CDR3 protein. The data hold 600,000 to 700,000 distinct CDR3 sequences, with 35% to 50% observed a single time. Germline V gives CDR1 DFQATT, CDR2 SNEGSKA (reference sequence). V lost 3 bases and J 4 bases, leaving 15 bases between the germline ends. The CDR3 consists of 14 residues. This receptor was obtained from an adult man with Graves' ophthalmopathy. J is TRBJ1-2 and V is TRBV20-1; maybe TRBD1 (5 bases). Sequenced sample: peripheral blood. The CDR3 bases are TGCAGTGCTAGTTGGGTGGGGGAGGCCTATGGCTACACCTTC. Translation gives CSASWVGEAYGYTF.